This T cell receptor (beta chain) came from a study of shared clonotypes between healthy human individuals. This clone was detected only a few times. Repertoires were generated with immunoSEQ multiplex PCR, while TCRdb's copy carries only in-frame clones and drops some. The top ten hold approximately 0.4% of the sample, which has fewer than 1.6 million clones, approximately 98.5% seen once. CDR1 and CDR2 (germline): MRHNA, SNTAGT. V was clipped by 0 bases and J by 4 bases, with 6 bases between them. The CDR3 runs to 14 residues. The sequenced sample was naive CD4+ T cells sorted from blood. Subset described: CD45RA+ positively selected. The chain recombines TRBV6-4 with TRBJ2-2; D uncertain. This TCR derives from a man aged 30 to 45 in good health. DNA for the CDR3: TGTGCCAGCAGTGACTCTAGGGTCACCGGGGAGCTGTTTTTT. Translated, it gives CASSDSRVTGELFF.